The sequence of this T cell receptor (beta chain) was determined in a study of T cells expressing NK-cell markers. Study in general: CD3+CD56+NKG2C+, CD3+CD56+NKG2C- and CD3+CD56-NKG2C+ T cells, once sorted, supplied the TCR beta repertoires. Study results and caveats: The leading position in the CD3+CD56-NKG2C+ fraction of several donors also went to these clonotypes. Uncertainty persisted over the HCMV specificity of expanded NKG2C+ T cell clones.

Per germline, CDR1 DFQATT and CDR2 SNEGSKA (reference sequence). This CDR3 comprises 14 residues. A remark on this clonotype: Its specificity is unknown.

cDNA encoding TCR beta was synthesized via 5'RACE template switching incorporating UMIs. With the 5' RACE reads reprocessed, TCRdb shows one record per CDR3 protein and no DNA. The sample data list a few hundred thousand distinct CDR3 sequences. Sequenced input: blood T cells: a sorted CD56 or NKG2C T cell subset, CD4+ or CD8+ T cells, or bulk PBMC T cells (not recorded which). This TCR was sampled from a man between 18 and 35 years old in good health. J is TRBJ2-7 and V is TRBV20-1; without DNA, the TCRdb call of TRBD2 cannot be checked. The CDR3 protein is CSASSGRNFYEQYF.